The clone carrying this T cell receptor (beta chain) has more than one count but fewer than ten. The data belong to a study of regulatory T cells in long-lasting Graves disease. Time point given: newly diagnosed GD, antithyroid drugs for less than 3 months. There was RNA extracted from PBMCs, and the TCR library was made from it. This CDR3 spans 15 amino acids. V was pared by 0 bases and J by 0 bases, with 7 bases between. Per the germline V gene, CDR1 is SGDLS and CDR2 is YYNGEE. The authors built TCR beta libraries using iRepertoire HTBI primers and Arm-PCR of CDR3 regions. TCRdb reprocessed the multiplex PCR reads via MiXCR and lists one record per CDR3 protein. The data contain hundreds of thousands of distinct CDR3 sequences, roughly 16% of them singletons. This same sample was also part of a study on T cells in Graves' hyperthyroidism and ophthalmopathy.

This sample comprised peripheral blood mononuclear cells (PBMCs), obtained at new diagnosis, from a patient treated with antithyroid drugs. The chain links TRBV9 to TRBJ2-1; D gene uncertain. The receptor's source is a woman aged 25 to 39 with Graves disease. Written as DNA, the CDR3 is TGTGCCAGCAGCGTAGTTCCGAGCTCCTACAATGAGCAGTTCTTC. It encodes CASSVVPSSYNEQFF.